This TCR beta chain emerged from a study of T cell responses to AZD1222 COVID-19 vaccine. As regards this clone: Its specificity is unknown.

Clones were read by immunoSEQ multiplex PCR, and TCRdb kept only the in-frame ones, dropping some. The sample includes over 110,000 clones, roughly nine tenths of them seen just once. Findings and caveats of the study: Scientists sampled the repertoires only once the peak T cell response had passed.

CDR3 length: 16 residues. With 0 bases removed from V and 1 base from J, the gap between germline ends came to 7 bases. In germline, CDR1 is MGHRA, CDR2 YSYEKL. Sequenced here: peripheral blood, sampled 28 days after the second AZD1222 dose. The TCR sequence derives from an adult who received the AZD1222 COVID-19 vaccine. The V and J genes are TRBV4-1 and TRBJ2-6, with D perhaps TRBD2 (5 bases). CDR3 in DNA: TGCGCCAGCAGCCAAGACACGGGGTCTGGGGCCAACGTCCTGACTTTC. This gives the protein CASSQDTGSGANVLTF.